These 9 T cell receptor beta chains originate from one sample sequenced in a study of early T cells in non-severe SARS-CoV-2 infection. Via MiXCR, TCRdb re-called the 5' RACE reads, giving one row per CDR3 protein. The table lists roughly 90,000 distinct CDR3 sequences, around 15% of them singletons, with roughly 3% in the top ten. The specimen sequenced was whole blood. These receptors came from an adult who was a healthcare worker with PCR-confirmed SARS-CoV-2 infection or an uninfected control (not recorded which).

A word on this clonotype: This clone may be a read error of a much larger clone one base away. The rearrangement uses TRBV28 and TRBJ2-1; TRBD2 agrees at 16 bases. The germline CDR1 and CDR2 sequences are MDHEN and SYDVKM. The CDR3 totals 18 residues. For the CDR3, the DNA is TGTCCCAGCAGACCCCCCGGGACTAGCGGGAGGGCCATCAATGAGCAGTTCTTC. Protein: CPSRPPGTSGRAINEQFF.

The chain has TRBV5-5 and TRBJ1-6, with 8 bases identical to TRBD1. V gave up 2 bases and J gave up 10 bases; unmatched junction bases: 5. CDR1 SGHKS and CDR2 YYEKEE come from the germline V gene (reference sequence). CDR3 length: 14 amino acids. The CDR3 bases are TGTGCCAGCAGCTTTGGACAGGGTGGCTCACCCCTCCACTTT. This codes for CASSFGQGGSPLHF.

The genes are TRBV7-6 and TRBJ1-6; weak D call: TRBD1 (5 bases). Germline V gene sequence: CDR1 SGHVS, CDR2 FNYEAQ. V was cut by 1 base and J by 9 bases, with 10 bases left in between. The CDR3 spans 14 residues. The CDR3 DNA sequence: TGTGCCAGCAGCTTAGTTTACGGGGGTTCACCCCTCCACTTT. The encoded protein is CASSLVYGGSPLHF.

This chain uses TRBV20-1 with TRBJ2-1; D may be TRBD1 (5 bases). From germline, CDR1 is DFQATT and CDR2 SNEGSKA (reference sequence). The CDR3 runs to 15 residues. V was shortened by 5 bases and J by 4 bases, with 18 bases between the two germline ends. The CDR3 region has the DNA TGCAGTGCTTGGCCTGACAGTACGGGTTACAATGAGCAGTTCTTC. It encodes CSAWPDSTGYNEQFF.

This clonotype has only a few counts. Here the CDR3 reads CSAEPRVTYNEQFF. The DNA for the CDR3 is TGCAGTGCTGAGCCTCGCGTGACCTACAATGAGCAGTTCTTC. The chain uses TRBV20-1 and TRBJ2-1; D is unclear. Germline V CDR1 and CDR2: DFQATT, SNEGSKA (reference sequence). The CDR3 is 14 amino acids. The ends were cut back, 5 bases at V and 2 bases at J, with 13 bases in the middle.

This chain joins TRBV19 and TRBJ1-2; D is ambiguous. Trimming pared 5 bases from V and 9 bases from J, leaving 13 bases between. Looked up from germline, CDR1 is LNHDA and CDR2 is SQIVND (reference sequence). The CDR3 totals 12 residues. The CDR3 nucleotides read TGTGCCAGTAGTGGGATCGGGCGGAGCTACACCTTC. This encodes CASSGIGRSYTF.

The chain combines TRBV18 with TRBJ2-2, with 8 bases aligning to TRBD1. CDR1 KGHSH and CDR2 LQKENI come from the germline V gene. V was pared by 4 bases and J by 4 bases, with 8 bases of the junction left unmatched. The CDR3 length is 16 residues. The CDR3 spells CASSQRRQGSTGELFF. CDR3 DNA: TGTGCCAGCTCACAACGGCGACAGGGGTCCACCGGGGAGCTGTTTTTT.

The chain joins TRBV10-1 to TRBJ2-3; TRBD2 aligns across 12 bases. CDR1 and CDR2 from the germline V gene are WNHNN and SYGVQD (reference sequence). This CDR3 contains 15 residues. J was trimmed by 11 bases and V by 0 bases; bases with no gene match: 6. This CDR3 is CASSESTSGRRGQYF. In nucleotides, the CDR3 is TGCGCCAGCAGTGAGTCTACTAGCGGGAGGAGAGGGCAGTATTTT.

The rearrangement uses TRBV18 and TRBJ2-3; a possible D gene is TRBD2 (5 bases). The V and J ends lost 2 bases and 10 bases respectively, with 13 bases between them. There are 13 residues in the CDR3. The germline V gene has CDR1 KGHSH and CDR2 LQKENI. CDR3: CASSPDPGLAQYF. The CDR3 coding sequence is TGTGCCAGCTCACCAGATCCCGGACTGGCGCAGTATTTT.